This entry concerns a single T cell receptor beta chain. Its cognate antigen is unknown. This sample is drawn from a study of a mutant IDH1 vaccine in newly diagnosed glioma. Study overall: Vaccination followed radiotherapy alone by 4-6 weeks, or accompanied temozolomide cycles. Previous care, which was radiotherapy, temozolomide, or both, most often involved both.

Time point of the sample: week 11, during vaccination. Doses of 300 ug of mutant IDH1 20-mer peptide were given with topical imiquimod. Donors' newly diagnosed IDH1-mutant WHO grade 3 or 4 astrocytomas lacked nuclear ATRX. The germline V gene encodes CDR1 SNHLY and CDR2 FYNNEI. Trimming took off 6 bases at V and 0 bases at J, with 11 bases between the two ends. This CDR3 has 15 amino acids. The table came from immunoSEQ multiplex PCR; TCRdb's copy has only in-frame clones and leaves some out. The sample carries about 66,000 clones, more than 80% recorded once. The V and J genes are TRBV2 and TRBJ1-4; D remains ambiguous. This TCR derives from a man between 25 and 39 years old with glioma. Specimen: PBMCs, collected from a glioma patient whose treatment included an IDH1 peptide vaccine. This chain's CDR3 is CASSVRPATNEKLFF. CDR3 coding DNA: TGTGCCAGCAGCGTACGGCCTGCAACTAATGAAAAACTGTTTTTT.